This T cell receptor (beta chain) was found in a study of blood T cell repertoires in COVID-19. The table lists this clone with a count of one. The CDR3 covers 14 residues. Germline CDR1 is LNHDA and CDR2 is SQIVND (reference sequence). Trimming took 4 bases from V and 6 from J, leaving 13 bases between them. A PCR-confirmed or clinician-diagnosed COVID-19 case had contacted exposed participants within 2 weeks of entry. Sequencing used immunoSEQ multiplex PCR; TCRdb keeps in-frame clones, though not all of them. The data hold 150,000 or so clones, with roughly 84% observed a single time. The J gene is TRBJ1-5, the V gene TRBV19; possible D gene TRBD1, 6 bases. Sequences were obtained from PBMCs or T cells enriched from blood (not recorded which). The source is a woman in her 50s who had been exposed to COVID-19. DNA of the CDR3: TGTGCCAGTAGTACCAGGGGTACGGGTCAGCCCCAGCATTTT. It specifies CASSTRGTGQPQHF.